What follows are 26 T cell receptor beta chains derived from one specimen sequenced in a study of blood T cell repertoires in COVID-19. Using immunoSEQ multiplex PCR, the repertoire was profiled, and TCRdb retains in-frame clones only, with some absent. The data hold approximately 250,000 clones, with around nine tenths observed a single time. The sequencing input was PBMCs or T cells enriched from blood (not recorded which). These receptors were obtained from a woman aged 25 to 39 who had recovered from COVID-19.

A few counts support this clone. The CDR3 sequence: CASSHLAGTSYEQYF. The CDR3 nucleotides read TGCGCCAGCAGCCATCTAGCGGGAACCTCCTACGAGCAGTACTTC. This chain joins TRBV4-1 and TRBJ2-7; 9 positions match TRBD2. The CDR3 sequence is 15 residues long. J gave up 0 bases and V 3 bases, and 3 bases lay outside the gene matches. Germline loops: CDR1 MGHRA, CDR2 YSYEKL.

The chain has TRBV5-1 and TRBJ1-2, with D maybe TRBD1 (6 bases). V lost 6 bases and J lost 4, with 13 bases in between. CDR3 size: 13 residues. Germline V gene data show CDR1 as SGHRS and CDR2 as YFSETQ. The CDR3 region is CASNLGGAYGYTF. As DNA, the CDR3 is TGCGCCAGCAACCTAGGGGGGGCCTATGGCTACACCTTC.

The chain recombines TRBV28 with TRBJ1-1; D not resolved. The CDR3 is 14 residues long. V lost 5 bases and J lost 1, with 11 bases in between. Germline CDR1 reads MDHEN; CDR2 reads SYDVKM. DNA of the CDR3: TGTGCCAGCAGTCCGCCGGGGTCGAACACTGAAGCTTTCTTT. Protein sequence: CASSPPGSNTEAFF.

The V and J genes are TRBV4-2 and TRBJ1-1; D not resolved. Germline assignment: CDR1 LGHNA and CDR2 YNFKEQ. The CDR3 spans 14 residues. Trimming removed 0 bases from V and 5 bases from J, with 10 bases in between. The CDR3 DNA reads TGTGCCAGCAGCCAAGATAGCGGGTGGACTGAAGCTTTCTTT. This sequence encodes CASSQDSGWTEAFF.

The chain is built from TRBV11-2 and TRBJ1-1; 8 positions agree with TRBD1. Germline CDR1 and CDR2: SGHAT and FQNNGV. The CDR3 covers 15 residues. Losses at the gene ends were 6 bases for V and 2 bases for J; bases not matched to a gene: 8. The CDR3 sequence is CASRSGTGENTEAFF. For the CDR3, the DNA is TGTGCCAGCAGGTCCGGGACAGGAGAAAACACTGAAGCTTTCTTT. The complete variable domain, with remaining parts taken from reference TRBV11-2 and TRBJ1-1, reads EAGVAQSPRYKIIEKRQSVAFWCNPISGHATLYWYQQILGQGPKLLIQFQNNGVVDDSQLPKDRFSAERLKGVDSTLKIQPAKLEDSAVYLCASRSGTGENTEAFFGQGTRLTVV.

This clone was counted only a few times. The rearrangement joins TRBV11-2 to TRBJ2-7, with 7 bases matching TRBD2. V lost 4 bases to trimming and J lost 6 bases; unmatched junction nucleotides: 9. This CDR3 is 14 amino acids long. Germline V gene lookup returns CDR1 SGHAT and CDR2 FQNNGV. The CDR3 DNA is TGTGCCAGCAGCTATTTGCGGGGAGGGCTCGAGCAGTACTTC. Protein product: CASSYLRGGLEQYF.

The chain has TRBV12-3 or TRBV12-4 and TRBJ1-3; no definite D call. V lost 6 bases and J lost 4, with 7 bases in between. There are 12 residues in the CDR3. CDR3 amino acids: CASRREGNTIYF. The CDR3 region has the DNA TGTGCCAGCAGGAGGGAGGGAAACACCATATATTTT.

This clone was recorded a few times. J is TRBJ2-7 and V is TRBV24-1, with 8 bases fitting TRBD1. The V and J ends lost 4 bases and 3 bases, in that order; junction bases with no gene match: 7. This CDR3 is built from 15 residues. CDR1 is KGHDR, CDR2 SFDVKD, per germline. The CDR3 reads CATSEGQGSNYEQYF. Here the CDR3 DNA reads TGTGCCACCAGTGAAGGACAGGGAAGTAACTACGAGCAGTACTTC.

This clone has only one observation. V and J are TRBV13 and TRBJ2-3, with D tentatively TRBD2 (6 bases). CDR1 is PRHDT and CDR2 is FYEKMQ in the germline V gene (reference sequence). The CDR3 totals 15 residues. The germline V and J ends were trimmed by 5 bases and 4 bases, with 16 bases remaining between them. CDR3 residues: CASSRRRGFSDTQYF. Here the CDR3 DNA reads TGTGCCAGCAGCCGGAGACGGGGGTTTTCAGATACGCAGTATTTT.

In this sample, this clone turned up once. The rearrangement uses TRBV5-4 and TRBJ2-6; D is uncertain. V was shortened by 1 base and J by 4 bases, with 9 bases between the two germline ends. Germline V CDR1 and CDR2: SGHNT, YYREEE (reference sequence). The CDR3 sequence is 15 residues long. CDR3 bases: TGTGCCAGCAGCTTGCCGCGTTCGGGGGCCAACGTCCTGACTTTC. Protein sequence: CASSLPRSGANVLTF.

The chain joins TRBV7-2 to TRBJ2-7, with TRBD2 identical over 7 bases. The CDR3 loop spans 14 amino acids. Germline CDR1 is SGHTA and CDR2 is FQGNSA. V was pared by 3 bases and J by 4 bases, with 6 bases of the junction left unmatched. The CDR3 reads CASSFGRETYEQYF. The CDR3 DNA reads TGTGCCAGCAGCTTTGGGCGGGAGACTTACGAGCAGTACTTC.

V gene TRBV7-3 combines with J gene TRBJ2-1; TRBD2 agrees at 9 bases. Germline CDR1 and CDR2: SGHTA and FQGTGA. The CDR3 has 15 residues. Unmatched junction bases numbered 6, after V lost 2 bases and J lost 7 bases. The CDR3 DNA sequence: TGTGCCAGCAGCTTAGGAGGAGCGGGGGGAAATGAGCAGTTCTTC. Translation: CASSLGGAGGNEQFF. The full variable domain, its missing parts supplied by reference TRBV7-3 and TRBJ2-1, is GAGVSQTPSNKVTEKGKYVELRCDPISGHTALYWYRQSLGQGPEFLIYFQGTGAADDSGLPNDRFFAVRPEGSVSTLKIQRTERGDSAVYLCASSLGGAGGNEQFFGPGTRLTVL.

A few counts support this clone. The V gene is TRBV27, the J gene TRBJ1-6; perhaps TRBD1 as D (5 bases). Trimming removed 5 bases at V and 7 bases at J, with 12 bases between. The germline CDR1 and CDR2 sequences are MNHEY and SMNVEV (reference sequence). This CDR3 is 14 amino acids long. The CDR3 spells CASSADTVNSPLHF. The CDR3 DNA reads TGTGCCAGCAGTGCGGACACGGTAAATTCACCCCTCCACTTT.

The genes are TRBV5-5 and TRBJ2-2, with 11 bases fitting TRBD1. V shed 4 bases and J 7 bases; nucleotides not matched to a gene: 6. The CDR3 loop spans 15 amino acids. Germline CDR1 is SGHKS and CDR2 is YYEKEE (reference sequence). The CDR3 DNA reads as TGTGCCAGCAGCCCAAGGGACAGGGGGGACGGGGAGCTGTTTTTT. This translates into CASSPRDRGDGELFF. The whole variable domain, filled in from reference TRBV5-5 and TRBJ2-2, reads DAGVTQSPTHLIKTRGQQVTLRCSPISGHKSVSWYQQVLGQGPQFIFQYYEKEERGRGNFPDRFSARQFPNYSSELNVNALLLGDSALYLCASSPRDRGDGELFFGEGSRLTVL.

This rearrangement joins TRBV10-3 to TRBJ2-2; TRBD2 aligns across 13 bases. The CDR3 sequence is 17 residues long. Germline loops: CDR1 ENHRY, CDR2 SYGVKD. V was pared by 5 bases and J by 6 bases, with 9 bases of the junction left unmatched. For the CDR3, the DNA is TGTGCCATCAGTTCAGGACTAGCGGGAGAGGTAGCCGGGGAGCTGTTTTTT. Translating gives CAISSGLAGEVAGELFF.

V and J are TRBV27 and TRBJ1-1, with D perhaps TRBD1 (5 bases). Germline V gives CDR1 MNHEY, CDR2 SMNVEV (reference sequence). V shed 5 bases and J shed 4 bases, with 17 bases lying between them. This CDR3 is 15 amino acids long. In DNA form, the CDR3 reads TGTGCCAGCAGTCCTTTGGGGGAGGGTACCACTGAAGCTTTCTTT. It codes for CASSPLGEGTTEAFF.

The chain has TRBV7-9 and TRBJ1-5; 7 bases are a match to TRBD1. Germline V lookup: CDR1 SEHNR, CDR2 FQNEAQ (reference sequence). The trim removed 1 base at V and 3 bases at J, leaving 9 bases unmatched. There are 17 residues in the CDR3. The CDR3 DNA is TGTGCCAGCAGCTTAGGCTCCGGGACAGTACTCAATCAGCCCCAGCATTTT. Translation: CASSLGSGTVLNQPQHF.

The rearrangement joins TRBV7-9 to TRBJ1-2, with a possible D match to TRBD1 (5 bases). From germline, CDR1 is SEHNR and CDR2 FQNEAQ (reference sequence). The CDR3 contains 15 residues. V was pared by 0 bases and J by 2 bases, with 10 bases between. CDR3 DNA: TGTGCCAGCAGCTTAGCGGGGGGGACCAACTATGGCTACACCTTC. Its protein product is CASSLAGGTNYGYTF.

V and J are TRBV3-1 (or the pseudogene TRBV3-2) and TRBJ1-1, with 8 bases identical to TRBD1. Germline-derived CDR1 and CDR2 are LGHDT and YNNKEL (reference sequence). The CDR3 runs to 13 residues. The J segment lost 10 bases and the V segment lost 6 bases, leaving 10 bases of the junction unmatched. CDR3 residues: CASSPDRVSSAFF. The CDR3 region has the DNA TGTGCCAGCAGTCCGGACAGGGTATCGTCAGCTTTCTTT.

J is TRBJ1-4 and V is TRBV28, with D maybe TRBD1 (6 bases). Germline V CDR1 and CDR2: MDHEN, SYDVKM. The CDR3 covers 18 residues. Trimming removed 3 bases from V and 4 bases from J, with 21 bases in between. The CDR3 DNA reads TGTGCCAGCAGTTTGGCTCGGCGCGGGGGCGGTCTTAATGAAAAACTGTTTTTT. Amino acid sequence: CASSLARRGGGLNEKLFF.

V is TRBV28 and J is TRBJ1-5; TRBD1 might be the D (6 bases). Trimming cost V 10 bases and J 3 bases, with 31 bases left between them. Germline assignment: CDR1 MDHEN and CDR2 SYDVKM. The CDR3 loop spans 19 amino acids. The CDR3 DNA follows: TGTGCCACCAATAACGACAGGCGTCAAACCTGGTCTCCCAATCAGCCCCAGCATTTT. This encodes CATNNDRRQTWSPNQPQHF.

This chain joins TRBV11-2 and TRBJ2-1; D is perhaps TRBD2 (5 bases). CDR3 size: 14 residues. The germline CDR1 and CDR2 sequences are SGHAT and FQNNGV. The V end was cut by 2 bases, the J end by 8 bases, with 13 bases between. The CDR3 loop reads CASSLTSTGYEQFF. The CDR3 DNA reads as TGTGCCAGCAGCTTAACTAGTACTGGCTATGAGCAGTTCTTC.

With respect to this clone: A junction boundary mismatches the germline segment, possibly from a read error. The chain uses TRBV7-3 and TRBJ2-2; the match to TRBD2 covers 7 bases. Germline V gene lookup returns CDR1 SGHTA and CDR2 FQGTGA. The CDR3 is 15 amino acids. This CDR3 reads CASSVTGTTEGELFF. For the CDR3, the DNA is TGTGCCAGCAGCGTAACCGGGACTACGGAAGGGGAGCTGTTTTTT. The variable domain in full, completed from reference TRBV7-3 and TRBJ2-2, reads GAGVSQTPSNKVTEKGKYVELRCDPISGHTALYWYRQSLGQGPEFLIYFQGTGAADDSGLPNDRFFAVRPEGSVSTLKIQRTERGDSAVYLCASSVTGTTEGELFFGEGSRLTVL.

The chain couples TRBV5-1 to TRBJ1-4; perhaps TRBD1 as D (5 bases). Per the germline V gene, CDR1 is SGHRS and CDR2 is YFSETQ. This CDR3 is built from 15 residues. V was trimmed by 4 bases and J by 0 bases, leaving 10 bases between them. CDR3 DNA sequence: TGCGCCAGCAGCGTATTGACAGCAACTAATGAAAAACTGTTTTTT. Protein: CASSVLTATNEKLFF.

The gene calls are TRBV6-7 and TRBJ1-6; D ambiguous. TRBV6-7 is noted as an ORF with a role that remains uncertain. V lost 2 bases and J lost 6, with 20 bases in between. This CDR3 has 18 residues. CDR3 coding DNA: TGTGCCAGCAGTTACGGTACGGCAGTCATTCGGGTTAATTCACCCCTCCACTTT. Its protein is CASSYGTAVIRVNSPLHF.

The V call is TRBV5-1, the J call TRBJ2-3; TRBD2 agrees at 10 bases. Germline V CDR1 and CDR2: SGHRS, YFSETQ. Trimming cost V 6 bases and J 1 base; bases outside gene matches: 5. The CDR3 loop spans 15 amino acids. The CDR3 region is CASTMSGRGTDTQYF. The DNA for the CDR3 is TGCGCCAGCACCATGAGCGGGAGGGGCACAGATACGCAGTATTTT.